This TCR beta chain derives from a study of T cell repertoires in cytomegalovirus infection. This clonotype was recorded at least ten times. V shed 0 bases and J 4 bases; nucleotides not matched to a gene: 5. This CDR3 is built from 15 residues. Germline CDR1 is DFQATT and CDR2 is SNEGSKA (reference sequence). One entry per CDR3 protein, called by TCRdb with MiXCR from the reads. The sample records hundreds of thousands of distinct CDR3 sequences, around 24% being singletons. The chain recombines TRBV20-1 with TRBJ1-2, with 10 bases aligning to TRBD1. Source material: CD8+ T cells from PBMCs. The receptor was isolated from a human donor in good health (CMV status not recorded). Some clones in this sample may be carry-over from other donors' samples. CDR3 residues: CSAREGGQGSYGYTF. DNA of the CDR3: TGCAGTGCTAGAGAGGGGGGACAGGGGAGCTATGGCTACACCTTC.